This paragraph reports one T cell receptor beta chain. Antigen specificity is unknown. The PCR made use of 60 Vbeta and 13 Jbeta primers. The table came from immunoSEQ multiplex PCR; TCRdb's copy has only in-frame clones and leaves some out. The table lists about 170,000 clones, more than 75% of them singletons. The data derive from a study of cytomegalovirus exposure and HLA in healthy donors. General study results and limits: A later analysis showed TCR association rates differing by HLA locus, peaking at DRB1 and lowest at HLA-C. A list of about 160 TCR beta chains associated with cytomegalovirus was given. Three CMV-associated chains proved CMV antigen-specific in vitro.

Germline V gene sequence: CDR1 SGHDN, CDR2 FVKESK. V lost 4 bases and J lost 1, with 18 bases in between. The CDR3 extends over 17 amino acids. V and J are TRBV14 and TRBJ2-3, with a possible D match to TRBD2 (6 bases). The source material was PBMCs. The receptor comes from a young man in good health and CMV-seropositive. This CDR3 is CASSRNFGTGGTDTQYF. The CDR3 region has the DNA TGTGCCAGCAGCCGGAATTTCGGGACGGGGGGCACAGATACGCAGTATTTT.